The 20 T cell receptor beta chains listed next were all sequenced from one sample in a study of T cell responses to AZD1222 COVID-19 vaccine. The assay was immunoSEQ multiplex PCR, and TCRdb's table has in-frame clones only and misses some. The table has 140,000 to 150,000 clones, 80% to 90% seen once; the top ten hold under 9.5%. The material sequenced was peripheral blood, taken on day 0 of AZD1222 vaccination. The receptor source for this set is an adult in good health.

The chain combines TRBV7-9 with TRBJ2-7; D might be TRBD1 or TRBD2, each matching 7 bases. The CDR3 sequence is 15 residues long. V lost 5 bases and J lost 5, with 19 bases in between. Looked up from germline, CDR1 is SEHNR and CDR2 is FQNEAQ (reference sequence). The CDR3 DNA sequence: TGTGCCAGCAGCCCCCGAGGAGCAGGGGGGGACGAGCAGTACTTC. Translation gives CASSPRGAGGDEQYF.

The rearrangement uses TRBV18 and TRBJ2-1; TRBD1 matches at 10 bases. The CDR3 runs 16 residues. Germline CDR1 and CDR2: KGHSH and LQKENI. V was clipped by 1 base and J by 8 bases; unmatched bases: 8. The CDR3 DNA reads TGTGCCAGCTCACCACGAAGACAGGGGGCGCTTTATGAGCAGTTCTTC. Its protein product is CASSPRRQGALYEQFF.

J is TRBJ2-5 and V is TRBV5-4; D may be TRBD2 (7 bases). The CDR3 is 16 amino acids. The germline V gene has CDR1 SGHNT and CDR2 YYREEE (reference sequence). V lost 0 bases to trimming and J lost 1 base, with 13 bases between them. Here the CDR3 DNA reads TGTGCCAGCAGCTTGGAGGGGGGGTTGGGCCAAGAGACCCAGTACTTC. Encoded protein: CASSLEGGLGQETQYF.

V usage is TRBV7-2 and J usage is TRBJ2-5; 9 positions agree with TRBD1. This CDR3 spans 17 amino acids. The germline CDR1 and CDR2 sequences are SGHTA and FQGNSA. V was clipped by 5 bases and J by 4 bases; unmatched bases: 14. The CDR3 bases are TGTGCCAGCAGCCCACACTCCGGGACAGGGAGGGGAGAGACCCAGTACTTC. This encodes CASSPHSGTGRGETQYF.

The chain uses TRBV28 and TRBJ1-2; D is perhaps TRBD1 (6 bases). CDR3 size: 17 residues. Trimming pared 4 bases from V and 7 bases from J, leaving 25 bases between. CDR1 is MDHEN, CDR2 SYDVKM, per germline. The CDR3, as DNA: TGTGCCAGCAGTTCCATTGGGGCCACAGGGTTCGTCAGTGGCTACACCTTC. Its protein is CASSSIGATGFVSGYTF.

To note about this clone: This sample also contains other DNA sequences that code for the same CDR3. The gene calls are TRBV11-3 and TRBJ2-3, with TRBD1 as a possible D gene (5 bases). The ends were cut back, 3 bases at V and 0 bases at J, with 7 bases in the middle. CDR1 is SGHNT, CDR2 YENEEA, per germline. The CDR3 extends over 14 amino acids. The CDR3 here is CASSLGLSTDTQYF. The CDR3 bases are TGTGCCAGCAGCTTGGGGCTAAGCACAGATACGCAGTATTTT.

The chain uses TRBV19 and TRBJ2-2; D unclear. Germline CDR1 and CDR2: LNHDA and SQIVND (reference sequence). V dropped 3 bases and J dropped 6 bases, with 5 bases sitting between them. The CDR3 runs 12 residues. This CDR3 reads CASSMLAGELFF. Written as DNA, the CDR3 is TGTGCCAGTAGTATGTTGGCCGGGGAGCTGTTTTTT.

The chain links TRBV18 to TRBJ1-4; 7 bases align to TRBD1. Germline CDR1 KGHSH, CDR2 LQKENI. The length of the CDR3 is 15 residues. The V gene end was trimmed by 2 bases and the J gene end by 6 bases; junction bases not matched to a gene: 6. CDR3 residues: CASSPRQGHDEKLFF. The CDR3 nucleotides are TGTGCCAGCTCACCAAGACAGGGTCATGATGAAAAACTGTTTTTT.

The rearrangement uses TRBV11-2 and TRBJ1-1; a weak D match, TRBD1 (6 bases). This CDR3 region has 13 residues. CDR1 and CDR2 (germline): SGHAT, FQNNGV. V was shortened by 8 bases and J by 1 base, with 11 bases between the two germline ends. The CDR3 DNA is TGTGCCAGCCACCGACAGGAGAACACTGAAGCTTTCTTT. Protein: CASHRQENTEAFF.

The V gene is TRBV18, the J gene TRBJ2-5; D remains ambiguous. Per germline, CDR1 KGHSH and CDR2 LQKENI. The CDR3 is 13 amino acids. Trimming cost V 6 bases and J 1 base, with 9 bases left between them. The DNA for the CDR3 is TGTGCCAGCTCTCAGAGGTCCCAAGAGACCCAGTACTTC. Translated, it gives CASSQRSQETQYF.

The chain carries TRBV5-6 and TRBJ1-6; weak D call: TRBD1 (5 bases). The CDR3 is 17 amino acids. Trimming pared 0 bases from V and 1 base from J, leaving 11 bases between. In germline, CDR1 is SGHDT, CDR2 YYEEEE. CDR3 in DNA: TGTGCCAGCAGCTTGGAGTGGGGGGAGTCCTATAATTCACCCCTCCACTTT. Its translation: CASSLEWGESYNSPLHF.

This chain joins TRBV27 and TRBJ2-1; D is unresolved. The CDR3 has 15 amino acids. CDR1 is MNHEY, CDR2 SMNVEV, per germline (reference sequence). V lost 3 bases, J lost 6 bases, and 15 bases lay in between. The CDR3 loop reads CASSFLSRRSNEQFF. For the CDR3, the DNA is TGTGCCAGCAGTTTTCTTTCCAGGAGAAGCAATGAGCAGTTCTTC.

The CDR3 here is CASSPVSGAEAFF. CDR3 nucleotides: TGTGCCAGCAGCCCTGTGTCCGGAGCTGAAGCTTTCTTT. The chain couples TRBV3-1 (or the pseudogene TRBV3-2) to TRBJ1-1; D remains unclear. Trimming cost V 4 bases and J 6 bases, with 12 bases left between them. Per germline, CDR1 LGHDT and CDR2 YNNKEL (reference sequence). The CDR3 totals 13 residues.

The chain joins TRBV28 to TRBJ1-5; D perhaps matches TRBD1 (6 bases). CDR1 and CDR2 (germline): MDHEN, SYDVKM. Trimming stripped 5 bases from V and 5 bases from J, with 10 bases between. This CDR3 contains 13 residues. CDR3 residues: CASSQGLYQPQHF. DNA for the CDR3: TGTGCCAGCAGTCAGGGGTTGTATCAGCCCCAGCATTTT.

The chain recombines TRBV6-5 with TRBJ2-1, with D perhaps matching TRBD1 (5 bases). Per the germline V gene, CDR1 is MNHEY and CDR2 is SVGAGI. The length of the CDR3 is 16 residues. V gave up 0 bases and J gave up 7 bases, with 16 bases separating them. The DNA for the CDR3 is TGTGCCAGCAGTTACTCTGGCCTGGGGCTTTCAAATGAGCAGTTCTTC. It codes for CASSYSGLGLSNEQFF.

The V gene is TRBV19, the J gene TRBJ2-6; no clear D. Trimming took 7 bases from V and 3 from J, leaving 7 bases between them. Germline-derived CDR1 and CDR2 are LNHDA and SQIVND (reference sequence). The CDR3 contains 13 residues. The CDR3 spells CASTPVGANVLTF. The CDR3 nucleotides read TGTGCCAGTACCCCGGTTGGGGCCAACGTCCTGACTTTC.

The CDR3 DNA reads TGTGCCAGCCGGGGGAGTGGGTATGGCTACACCTTC. This encodes CASRGSGYGYTF. This chain joins TRBV6-5 and TRBJ1-2, with D possibly matching TRBD1 (5 bases). The V gene's germline CDR1 is MNHEY and CDR2 SVGAGI. The V and J ends lost 8 bases and 5 bases respectively, with 12 bases between them. This CDR3 has 12 residues.

V gene TRBV19 combines with J gene TRBJ1-2; 9 nucleotides line up with TRBD1. Germline lookup yields CDR1 LNHDA and CDR2 SQIVND (reference sequence). This CDR3 has 16 amino acids. Losses at the gene ends were 5 bases for V and 4 bases for J; bases not matched to a gene: 11. The chain's CDR3 is CASSLSHGTGTYGYTF. CDR3 sequence (DNA): TGTGCCAGTAGTCTCTCCCACGGGACAGGGACCTATGGCTACACCTTC.

This rearrangement joins TRBV6-5 to TRBJ2-1; 7 bases are shared with TRBD2. The CDR3 runs to 15 residues. Per the germline V gene, CDR1 is MNHEY and CDR2 is SVGAGI. The J segment lost 6 bases and the V segment lost 7 bases, leaving 12 bases of the junction unmatched. The CDR3 spells CASMRWGGAGNEQFF. Here the CDR3 DNA reads TGTGCCAGCATGAGGTGGGGGGGAGCGGGCAATGAGCAGTTCTTC.

The V call is TRBV6-5, the J call TRBJ1-6; D may be TRBD1 (5 bases). Trimming cost V 8 bases and J 13 bases, with 15 bases left between them. The CDR3 sequence is 12 residues long. CDR1 is MNHEY and CDR2 is SVGAGI in the germline V gene. The CDR3 reads CASATGVAPLHF. The CDR3 bases are TGTGCCAGCGCTACAGGAGTCGCTCCCCTCCACTTT.